This T cell receptor (beta chain) came from a study of blood T cell repertoires in COVID-19. Study at large: Spain, Italy and the United States supplied samples that represented acute and convalescent COVID-19. Sources were T cells, B-cell-depleted T cells, or PBMCs; the material itself was cDNA or gDNA.

The CDR3 spans 15 residues. V lost 0 bases, J lost 4 bases, and 3 bases stayed unmatched. Germline assignment: CDR1 SGHTA and CDR2 FQGNSA. Source study methods: Estimates of nucleated cell counts were drawn from the amplification of reference gene primers. Sequenced by immunoSEQ multiplex PCR; TCRdb stores in-frame clones only, minus some. V, J and clone size are those of that table, while D and trimming were read from the DNA. The top ten hold 15% to 20% of the sample, which has around 100,000 clones, around 87% seen once. The sequencing input was peripheral blood. The gene calls are TRBV7-2 and TRBJ2-7; 10 nucleotides line up with TRBD1. This clonotype was sampled from a human donor in a cohort sampled during active COVID-19. CDR3 sequence (DNA): TGTGCCAGCAGCTTAGCTGGGACAGGGGTGTACGAGCAGTACTTC. It codes for CASSLAGTGVYEQYF.